This section outlines one TCR beta chain sequence together with its context. As yet, its antigen is unknown. This entry belongs to a study of response to subunit inactivated influenza vaccine. Study-wide results and caveats: Only a handful of new T cells, the authors suggested, are recruited with each seasonal influenza vaccination.

From the RT-PCR reads, TCRdb called clonotypes with MiXCR, one entry per CDR3 protein. The sample comprises 650,000 to 800,000 distinct CDR3 sequences, about 14% of which are singletons, and approximately 6.5% rests with the top ten. This specimen was PBMCs from blood, taken about 14 days before vaccination. The sequence derives from a man in his forties or fifties who received an inactivated influenza vaccine.

The CDR3 here is CATSDGTSTTSPDTQYF. CDR3 nucleotides: TGTGCCACCAGTGATGGGACATCCACCACGTCGCCAGATACGCAGTATTTT. V gene TRBV24-1 combines with J gene TRBJ2-3, with a possible D match to TRBD1 (6 bases). The V end was cut by 3 bases, the J end by 4 bases, with 19 bases between. This CDR3 is 17 amino acids long. Germline CDR1 KGHDR, CDR2 SFDVKD.